There are many counts of the clone carrying this TCR beta chain. The target antigen is unknown. V lost 4 bases and J lost 4, with 13 bases in between. CDR1 is KGHSH, CDR2 LQKENI, per germline. The CDR3 sequence is 15 residues long. The assay was immunoSEQ multiplex PCR, and TCRdb's table has in-frame clones only and misses some. The sample presents over 4,500 clones, none singletons. This sample is drawn from a study of T cells after posttransplantation cyclophosphamide. A marrow graft followed busulfan-fludarabine conditioning, with cyclophosphamide on days +3 and +4. Overall study findings and caveats: TRB overlap between skin or GI tissue T cells and blood was limited. Recipient CMV seropositivity and CMV reactivation strongly tracked TRB clonality.

The receptor's source is a male patient between 60 and 69 years old who received an allogeneic stem cell transplant from a related donor, was CMV-positive, and had acute GVHD only. The graft donor may have given rise to some T cells. This chain connects TRBV18 to TRBJ2-2; D may be TRBD2 (7 bases). Sequencing used PBMCs, obtained about 390 days after allogeneic stem cell transplant with posttransplant cyclophosphamide. The DNA for the CDR3 is TGTGCCAGCTCACAGGGGGGGCGCAGCACCGGGGAGCTGTTTTTT. It encodes CASSQGGRSTGELFF.